The rows below give T cell receptor beta chains drawn from one sample of a study of patients and donors after allogeneic stem cell transplantation. MiXCR, run by TCRdb on the RT-PCR reads, gives a single entry per CDR3 protein. The sample lists hundreds of thousands of distinct CDR3 sequences; 15% to 20% were seen once. The sequenced material came from blood, either unsorted or a sorted T cell fraction (not recorded which). The receptor source for this set is a human donor who was either an allogeneic HSCT recipient or a stem cell or donor lymphocyte infusion donor (not recorded which). It is not recorded whose cells these are; they may come from a transplant donor. CDR3s include the opening cysteine and the closing phenylalanine or tryptophan. Each record gives: clone size, J gene, V gene, D gene, CDR3 DNA, CDR3 protein. The D gene is left open where the match is weak. Not every row has a clone size; where given, it reads once, few, many or a size class.

few | TRBJ1-2 | TRBV27 | TRBD1 | TGTGCCAGCAGTTTCGAGGGACAGGGCTATGGCTACACCTTC | CASSFEGQGYGYTF
many | TRBJ2-1 | TRBV29-1 | TRBD2 | TGCAGCGTTGAAAGGAAGCTAGCGGGAGATGAGCAGTTCTTC | CSVERKLAGDEQFF
. | TRBJ1-1 | TRBV20-1 | . | TGCAGTGCCCCACCAGGGGCGGGACCCGAAGCTTTCTTT | CSAPPGAGPEAFF
. | TRBJ1-1 | TRBV3-1 | . | TGTGCCAGCAAGGCAACCGGGTCAGAGGGGCCTGAAGCTTTCTTT | CASKATGSEGPEAFF
. | TRBJ2-1 | TRBV24-1 | . | TGTGCCACCAGTGATCGACTAAATGAGCAGTTCTTC | CATSDRLNEQFF
many | TRBJ2-3 | TRBV12-3/TRBV12-4 | . | TGTGCCAGCAGTTTGCTAGCTTCAGATACGCAGTATTTT | CASSLLASDTQYF
. | TRBJ1-5 | TRBV20-1 | . | TGCAGTGCTAGAGAGAGGGGGTTTCAGCCCCAGCATTTT | CSARERGFQPQHF
. | TRBJ2-7 | TRBV12-3/TRBV12-4 | . | TGTGCCAGCAGTTTTCGGGGGACAGGGACTAGAGGCTACGAGCAGTACTTC | CASSFRGTGTRGYEQYF
once | TRBJ2-1 | TRBV5-6 | . | TGTGCCAGCAGCTTACACAGCTTAAGCTCCTACAATGAGCAGTTCTTC | CASSLHSLSSYNEQFF
few | TRBJ1-1 | TRBV6-5 | . | TGTGCCAGCAGTTACTCCCTTTTTAAGTTTTTTAACACTGAAGCTTTCTTT | CASSYSLFKFFNTEAFF
few | TRBJ1-5 | TRBV5-8 | TRBD1 | TGTGCCAGCAGCCGGACAGGGGGCTTGGGCAATCAGCCCCAGCATTTT | CASSRTGGLGNQPQHF
many | TRBJ2-5 | TRBV12-3/TRBV12-4 | TRBD2 | TGTGCCAGCAGTTTAAGGATGGTAGCGGGGACCCAAGAGACCCAGTACTTC | CASSLRMVAGTQETQYF
. | TRBJ1-2 | TRBV7-2 | . | TGTGCCAGCAGCTTAGCAGTACAGCGGGACTATGGCTACACCTTC | CASSLAVQRDYGYTF
many | TRBJ2-2 | TRBV10-3 | TRBD2 | TGTGCCATCACCAATAGCGGGGGGGCGAACACCGGGGAGCTGTTTTTT | CAITNSGGANTGELFF
few | TRBJ1-5 | TRBV24-1 | TRBD1 | TGTGCCACCAGTAGCAGGGGGTACAATCAGCCCCAGCATTTT | CATSSRGYNQPQHF
. | TRBJ2-7 | TRBV24-1 | . | TGTGCCACCAGTGATCGATGGGACGGGACCTACGAGCAGTACTTT | CATSDRWDGTYEQYF
. | TRBJ2-2 | TRBV5-1 | . | TGCGCCAGCAGCTTGGTCGATCTCTCCGGGGAGCTGTTTTTT | CASSLVDLSGELFF
. | TRBJ2-5 | TRBV25-1 | TRBD2 | TGTGCCAGCAGTGAATTGAAGGTCGGGGAGGGAGAGACCCAGTACTTC | CASSELKVGEGETQYF
few | TRBJ2-1 | TRBV5-1 | . | TGCGCCAGCAGCTTGGTTCAGGGGACCTCCTACAATGAGCAGTTCTTC | CASSLVQGTSYNEQFF
. | TRBJ2-7 | TRBV7-6 | . | TGTGCCAGCAGCTTAGGCGGCGGAAAGTCCTACGAGCAGTACTTC | CASSLGGGKSYEQYF
few | TRBJ2-7 | TRBV7-2 | . | TGTGCCAGCAGCTTAGCGAATTCAGGGCTCGACGAGCAGTACTTC | CASSLANSGLDEQYF
many | TRBJ1-4 | TRBV7-8 | . | TGTGCCAGCAGCGCACGGGAAAAACTGTTTTTT | CASSAREKLFF
. | TRBJ1-5 | TRBV2 | . | TGTGCCAGCAGTGAAGAACGGAGTAGCAATCAGCCCCAGCATTTT | CASSEERSSNQPQHF
. | TRBJ2-1 | TRBV20-1 | . | TGCAGTTACCAGGGTGAGGGGACTTACAATGAGCAGTTCTTC | CSYQGEGTYNEQFF
few | TRBJ2-5 | TRBV5-5 | . | TGTGCCAGCACCCGAGGGGGTAGCGGGGAGACCCAGTACTTC | CASTRGGSGETQYF
. | TRBJ1-4 | TRBV5-1 | TRBD1 | TGCGCCAGCAGCTTAGGGACAGGGAAAAAACTGTTTTTT | CASSLGTGKKLFF
few | TRBJ2-1 | TRBV5-1 | . | TGCGCCAGCAGCCTCGGGGCCCCGGGGAATGAGCAGTTCTTC | CASSLGAPGNEQFF
. | TRBJ1-2 | TRBV4-2 | TRBD1 | TGTGCCAGCAGCCGCCCCGGGACAGGGGTCTATGGCTACACCTTC | CASSRPGTGVYGYTF
many | TRBJ1-1 | TRBV11-1 | . | TGTGCCAGCAGCTTAGAAACGGGTTGGGACACTGAAGCTTTCTTT | CASSLETGWDTEAFF
few | TRBJ1-2 | TRBV10-3 | . | TGTGCCAACCAGGACACCTCCTATGGCTACACCTTC | CANQDTSYGYTF
. | TRBJ2-3 | TRBV5-1 | . | TGCGCCAGCAGCTTGGAGCAACATACGCAGTATTTT | CASSLEQHTQYF
few | TRBJ2-1 | TRBV21-1 | . | TGTGCCAGCAGCAAAGTGGGAAGGGAGAGATCCTACAATGAGCAGTTCTTC | CASSKVGRERSYNEQFF
few | TRBJ1-3 | TRBV6-5 | . | TGTGCCAGCAGTTACTCAGAAAGGAGCTCTGGAAACACCATATATTTT | CASSYSERSSGNTIYF
few | TRBJ2-2 | TRBV24-1 | . | TGTGCCACCAGTGATTTAGCCCCCGGGCCCGGGGAGCTGTTTTTT | CATSDLAPGPGELFF
. | TRBJ2-5 | TRBV2 | . | TGTGCCAGCAGAGAGGGGAACGATGAGACCCAGTACTTC | CASREGNDETQYF
. | TRBJ2-3 | TRBV4-1 | . | TGCGCCAGCAGCCAATCAAGGACAGATACGCAGTATTTT | CASSQSRTDTQYF
few | TRBJ1-1 | TRBV7-9 | . | TGTGCCAGCAGCCCCACGTATTTTTTCTCTGAAGCTTTCTTT | CASSPTYFFSEAFF
. | TRBJ2-5 | TRBV7-2 | TRBD2 | TGTGCCAGCAGCCGAAGCGGGGCCCTAGAGACCCAGTACTTC | CASSRSGALETQYF
. | TRBJ2-5 | TRBV7-9 | . | TGTGCCAGCAGCCGACTAGTCTCCGAGACCCAGTACTTC | CASSRLVSETQYF
. | TRBJ2-3 | TRBV30 | . | TGTGCCTCTTCTTCCGGGACCAAGCCCCGAAGTACGCAGTATTTT | CASSSGTKPRSTQYF